Listed here are 32 T cell receptor beta chains from one sample, sequenced in a study of resident and recirculating memory T cells in vitiligo. Clones were sequenced by immunoSEQ multiplex PCR, and TCRdb holds only the in-frame ones, with some missing. This sample has about 42,000 clones; 92% occur once, and the top ten carry over 3.5%. The sequencing sample was made of blood. The source is a male donor with vitiligo.

This rearrangement joins TRBV10-3 to TRBJ1-2, with 9 positions matching TRBD1. Trimming took 8 bases from V and 4 from J; bases not matched to a gene: 8. This CDR3 is built from 14 residues. Germline CDR1 reads ENHRY; CDR2 reads SYGVKD. CDR3 protein: CAIGDRVQSYGYTF. As DNA, the CDR3 is TGTGCCATCGGGGACAGGGTTCAGAGCTATGGCTACACCTTC.

This chain links TRBV7-9 with TRBJ2-5; D is unresolved. CDR1 is SEHNR, CDR2 FQNEAQ, per germline (reference sequence). This CDR3 has 12 amino acids. Trimming took 2 bases from V and 5 from J, leaving 6 bases between them. CDR3 in DNA: TGTGCCAGCAGCTTAAATCTGGAGACCCAGTACTTC. Translating gives CASSLNLETQYF.

This clone appeared once. V and J are TRBV6-1 and TRBJ2-1; the D is unclear. Trimming removed 3 bases at V and 5 bases at J, with 11 bases between. Germline CDR1 MNHNS, CDR2 SASEGT. This CDR3 is 14 amino acids long. Written as DNA, the CDR3 is TGTGCCAGCAGTGAGATTAGCTACCACAATGAGCAGTTCTTC. It is translated as CASSEISYHNEQFF.

The rearrangement joins TRBV18 to TRBJ2-3, with TRBD1 as a possible D gene (5 bases). This CDR3 region has 15 residues. Deletions cut 3 bases from V and 5 bases from J, with 15 bases between. From germline, CDR1 is KGHSH and CDR2 LQKENI. The CDR3 nucleotides read TGTGCCAGCTCACCGAACGGCGCAGGGTTAGATACGCAGTATTTT. It is translated as CASSPNGAGLDTQYF.

The chain carries TRBV19 and TRBJ2-7, with D possibly being TRBD1 (5 bases). CDR3 length: 13 amino acids. Looked up from germline, CDR1 is LNHDA and CDR2 is SQIVND (reference sequence). Trimming removed 6 bases from V and 3 bases from J, with 12 bases in between. CDR3 loop: CASRRQGNYEQYF. In DNA form, the CDR3 reads TGTGCCAGTAGGCGCCAGGGCAACTACGAGCAGTACTTC.

The chain joins TRBV4-3 to TRBJ1-6, with a tentative D call TRBD1 (5 bases). Germline V CDR1 and CDR2: LGHNA, YSLEER. This CDR3 spans 17 amino acids. V lost 0 bases to trimming and J lost 8 bases, with 17 bases between them. In nucleotides, the CDR3 is TGCGCCAGCAGCCAAGATGTTCGGGCAGGGAGGGATTCACCCCTCCACTTT. Translated: CASSQDVRAGRDSPLHF.

The sample holds one count of this clone. The V and J genes are TRBV5-4 and TRBJ1-1; D is uncertain. Trimming shortened V by 2 bases and J by 4 bases, and 15 bases separated the two germline ends. Germline V lookup: CDR1 SGHNT, CDR2 YYREEE (reference sequence). The CDR3 is made up of 15 amino acids. The CDR3 reads CASSFRTGSGTEAFF. In DNA, the CDR3 is TGTGCCAGCAGCTTCCGGACGGGTAGCGGCACTGAAGCTTTCTTT.

This chain joins TRBV18 and TRBJ2-2; 9 positions match TRBD1. The length of the CDR3 is 16 residues. V trimming: 2 bases; J trimming: 5 bases; junction bases outside the gene matches: 6. CDR1 is KGHSH, CDR2 LQKENI, per germline. CDR3 bases: TGTGCCAGCTCACCAAGAGGGACAGGGACTACCGGGGAGCTGTTTTTT. This gives the protein CASSPRGTGTTGELFF. The complete variable domain, with remaining parts taken from reference TRBV18 and TRBJ2-2, reads NAGVMQNPRHLVRRRGQEARLRCSPMKGHSHVYWYRQLPEEGLKFMVYLQKENIIDESGMPKERFSAEFPKEGPSILRIQQVVRGDSAAYFCASSPRGTGTTGELFFGEGSRLTVL.

The rearrangement links TRBV9 to TRBJ1-2; 8 bases are shared with TRBD1. Unmatched junction bases numbered 12, after V lost 0 bases and J lost 8 bases. This CDR3 contains 16 residues. Germline-derived CDR1 and CDR2 are SGDLS and YYNGEE. CDR3: CASSVDPGTGPGGYTF. The CDR3 DNA sequence: TGTGCCAGCAGCGTAGACCCTGGGACAGGCCCTGGGGGCTACACCTTC. Looking up the rest from reference TRBV9 and TRBJ1-2 gives the full variable domain: DSGVTQTPKHLITATGQRVTLRCSPRSGDLSVYWYQQSLDQGLQFLIQYYNGEERAKGNILERFSAQQFPDLHSELNLSSLELGDSALYFCASSVDPGTGPGGYTFGSGTRLTVV.

This rearrangement joins TRBV2 to TRBJ2-7; 7 bases align to TRBD1. J was trimmed by 5 bases and V by 5 bases; bases with no gene match: 6. Germline loops: CDR1 SNHLY, CDR2 FYNNEI. This CDR3 region has 13 residues. The CDR3 sequence: CASSNRGSDEQYF. The CDR3 nucleotides are TGTGCCAGCAGTAACAGGGGTTCGGACGAGCAGTACTTC.

The J gene is TRBJ2-1, the V gene TRBV4-3, with 9 bases matching TRBD1. V gave up 0 bases and J gave up 7 bases; unmatched junction bases: 10. This CDR3 spans 17 amino acids. Germline-derived CDR1 and CDR2 are LGHNA and YSLEER. The DNA for the CDR3 is TGCGCCAGCAGCCAAGATAGGAACAGGGGGCTTGGAAATGAGCAGTTCTTC. It codes for CASSQDRNRGLGNEQFF.

The chain has TRBV23-1 and TRBJ2-3, with D possibly matching TRBD2 (6 bases). TRBV23-1 is an ORF for which the function is uncertain. CDR3 size: 18 residues. Trimming took off 2 bases at V and 5 bases at J, with 23 bases between the two ends. This CDR3 is CASSQNLLAPNGVDTQYF. DNA for the CDR3: TGCGCCAGCAGTCAAAACCTACTAGCTCCCAACGGGGTAGATACGCAGTATTTT.

The rearrangement joins TRBV7-2 to TRBJ1-3; the match to TRBD1 covers 9 bases. The length of the CDR3 is 16 residues. V lost 3 bases and J lost 0; bases outside the gene matches: 3. Germline V gene lookup returns CDR1 SGHTA and CDR2 FQGNSA. In DNA, the CDR3 is TGTGCCAGCAGCTTCATGACAGGGGGCTCTGGAAACACCATATATTTT. It yields the protein CASSFMTGGSGNTIYF.

The gene calls are TRBV7-3 and TRBJ1-1; D is ambiguous. Trimming pared 1 base from V and 3 bases from J, leaving 6 bases between. The CDR3 consists of 13 residues. Germline V gene sequence: CDR1 SGHTA, CDR2 FQGTGA. The CDR3 reads CASSLREDTEAFF. CDR3 coding DNA: TGTGCCAGCAGCTTAAGGGAGGACACTGAAGCTTTCTTT.

This clone was found once. This rearrangement joins TRBV5-1 to TRBJ2-1; tentative D call: TRBD1 (6 bases). The germline gives CDR1 SGHRS, CDR2 YFSETQ. This CDR3 has 14 amino acids. The V and J ends lost 7 bases and 4 bases respectively, with 15 bases between them. Here the CDR3 reads CASCPGQMYNEQFF. CDR3 in DNA: TGCGCCAGCTGCCCTGGACAGATGTACAATGAGCAGTTCTTC.

The chain combines TRBV27 with TRBJ2-6; the D is unclear. The CDR3 runs to 14 residues. Germline CDR1 and CDR2: MNHEY and SMNVEV (reference sequence). Trimming removed 3 bases at V and 4 bases at J, with 7 bases between. Here the CDR3 reads CASSLSLGANVLTF. The CDR3 DNA reads TGTGCCAGCAGTTTGTCCTTAGGGGCCAACGTCCTGACTTTC.

The gene calls are TRBV19 and TRBJ1-5, with D uncertain. V shed 5 bases and J shed 5 bases, with 16 bases lying between them. Germline V lookup: CDR1 LNHDA, CDR2 SQIVND (reference sequence). The CDR3 has 15 residues. This CDR3 is CASSLLEEAYQPQHF. The CDR3 DNA follows: TGTGCCAGTAGTCTATTGGAGGAGGCCTATCAGCCCCAGCATTTT.

This chain connects TRBV5-1 to TRBJ1-1, with a tentative D call TRBD1 (5 bases). From germline, CDR1 is SGHRS and CDR2 YFSETQ. This CDR3 contains 15 residues. Trimming shortened V by 4 bases and J by 3 bases, and 16 bases separated the two germline ends. The CDR3 nucleotides read TGCGCCAGCAGCAGGGACCCGGGGAGGGACACTGAAGCTTTCTTT. This codes for CASSRDPGRDTEAFF.

The genes are TRBV6-6 and TRBJ2-7; 7 bases line up with TRBD1. Germline V lookup: CDR1 MNHNY, CDR2 SVGAGI (reference sequence). V shed 8 bases, J shed 3 bases, and the junction held 1 base outside the gene matches. CDR3 size: 11 residues. The chain's CDR3 is CASQGVYEQYF. As DNA, the CDR3 is TGTGCCAGCCAGGGGGTCTACGAGCAGTACTTC.

This chain uses TRBV30 with TRBJ2-7; TRBD2 is a possible D gene (6 bases). V shed 2 bases and J shed 3 bases, with 14 bases lying between them. The CDR3 covers 14 residues. CDR1 GTSNPN and CDR2 SVGIG come from the germline V gene (reference sequence). The CDR3 is CAWSLKPGDYEQYF. CDR3 DNA: TGTGCCTGGAGTCTCAAACCGGGGGACTACGAGCAGTACTTC.

This rearrangement joins TRBV11-3 to TRBJ2-3, with 7 nucleotides matching TRBD2. CDR3 length: 13 residues. The germline CDR1 and CDR2 sequences are SGHNT and YENEEA. V lost 5 bases to trimming and J lost 5 bases; unmatched junction nucleotides: 4. The CDR3 DNA sequence: TGTGCCAGCAGCAGCGGGGCGGTAGATACGCAGTATTTT. Protein sequence: CASSSGAVDTQYF.

This sequence joins TRBV7-2 and TRBJ2-5; TRBD2 aligns across 10 bases. Germline CDR1 is SGHTA and CDR2 is FQGNSA. The CDR3 length is 14 residues. Trimming removed 6 bases from V and 4 bases from J; junction bases left unmatched: 5. The CDR3 region has the DNA TGTGCCAGCAGTTACACTAGCGGGGTAGAGACCCAGTACTTC. Protein sequence: CASSYTSGVETQYF.

The J gene is TRBJ2-2, the V gene TRBV6-5, with TRBD2 as a possible D gene (6 bases). The germline V and J ends were trimmed by 6 bases and 7 bases, with 12 bases remaining between them. CDR1 is MNHEY and CDR2 is SVGAGI in the germline V gene. This CDR3 has 13 amino acids. In DNA form, the CDR3 reads TGTGCCAGCAGGAATAGCGGAAACGGGGAGCTGTTTTTT. As protein: CASRNSGNGELFF.

This clone was detected only a few times. The CDR3: CASSLGQINQPQHF. DNA for the CDR3: TGTGCCAGCAGCTTGGGGCAGATCAATCAGCCCCAGCATTTT. The V call is TRBV5-4, the J call TRBJ1-5; D gene uncertain. Germline V lookup: CDR1 SGHNT, CDR2 YYREEE (reference sequence). The CDR3 spans 14 residues. V lost 0 bases and J lost 3, with 7 bases in between.

The chain couples TRBV9 to TRBJ2-3, with 12 bases lining up with TRBD2. This CDR3 has 16 residues. V lost 3 bases and J lost 2; bases outside the gene matches: 4. The germline gives CDR1 SGDLS, CDR2 YYNGEE. CDR3: CASSAGTSGYTDTQYF. The CDR3 DNA sequence: TGTGCCAGCAGCGCTGGGACTAGCGGGTACACAGATACGCAGTATTTT.

The chain links TRBV19 to TRBJ1-5, with 9 bases matching TRBD1. The CDR3 length is 15 residues. Germline loops: CDR1 LNHDA, CDR2 SQIVND (reference sequence). The J segment lost 2 bases and the V segment lost 5 bases, leaving 4 bases of the junction unmatched. This chain's CDR3 is CASSVRQGGNQPQHF. In nucleotides, the CDR3 is TGTGCCAGTAGTGTCAGACAGGGGGGCAATCAGCCCCAGCATTTT.

The rearrangement links TRBV5-1 to TRBJ2-3, with a weak D call TRBD1 (6 bases). Trimming cost V 0 bases and J 2 bases, with 16 bases left between them. This CDR3 comprises 17 residues. Germline assignment: CDR1 SGHRS and CDR2 YFSETQ. The CDR3 nucleotides are TGCGCCAGCAGCTTGGAACCGGGACACCGAAACACAGATACGCAGTATTTT. Encoded protein: CASSLEPGHRNTDTQYF.

The CDR3 bases are TGCGCCAGCAGCCAAGTGGAGGGAAACACTGAAGCTTTCTTT. It translates to CASSQVEGNTEAFF. This chain links TRBV4-1 with TRBJ1-1; D is ambiguous. V gave up 1 base and J gave up 2 bases, with 8 bases separating them. CDR1 is MGHRA and CDR2 is YSYEKL in the germline V gene. The CDR3 loop spans 14 amino acids.

This rearrangement joins TRBV6-1 to TRBJ1-6; no firm D call. The germline V and J ends were trimmed by 6 bases and 9 bases, with 9 bases remaining between them. Looked up from germline, CDR1 is MNHNS and CDR2 is SASEGT. This CDR3 region has 12 residues. CDR3 loop: CASSERVSPLHF. CDR3 coding DNA: TGTGCCAGCAGCGAAAGAGTTTCACCCCTCCACTTT.

V gene TRBV7-9 combines with J gene TRBJ1-3; D possibly corresponds to TRBD1 (6 bases). Between the trimmed V and J ends, which lost 5 bases and 4 bases, there was a span of 18 bases. Germline CDR1 SEHNR, CDR2 FQNEAQ (reference sequence). The CDR3 spans 16 residues. CDR3 sequence (DNA): TGTGCCAGCAGCCCCTGGGACAAGGTTGTCGGAAACACCATATATTTT. This codes for CASSPWDKVVGNTIYF.

The chain couples TRBV25-1 to TRBJ1-2; D might be TRBD1 (5 bases). Germline CDR1 and CDR2: MGHDK and SYGVNS. CDR3 size: 16 residues. The V gene lost 6 bases and the J gene lost 6 bases, with 23 bases spanning the gap. The CDR3: CASSASFREMMDGYTF. Written as DNA, the CDR3 is TGTGCCAGCAGCGCCTCCTTCAGGGAAATGATGGATGGCTACACCTTC.

This sequence joins TRBV15 and TRBJ2-5; D remains unclear. V lost 4 bases to trimming and J lost 5 bases, with 11 bases between them. This CDR3 region has 13 residues. Germline V gene data show CDR1 as LNHNV and CDR2 as YYDKDF (reference sequence). CDR3 sequence: CATSMARRETQYF. CDR3 nucleotides: TGTGCCACCAGCATGGCGAGGCGGGAGACCCAGTACTTC.